This TCR beta chain was observed in a study of shared clonotypes between healthy human individuals. The study, taken as a whole, reports: Non-shared clonotypes displayed generation probabilities falling below those of clonotypes present in all four donors.

Notes on this clone: No antigen is known for it.

The V end lost 5 bases, the J end lost 6 bases, and 8 bases lay between the germline ends. CDR1 and CDR2 from the germline V gene are SGHRS and YFSETQ. The CDR3 loop spans 12 amino acids. Terminally differentiated effector memory CD45RA+ cells were excluded by CCR7 positive selection of CD45RO-negative cells. The table came from immunoSEQ multiplex PCR; TCRdb's copy has only in-frame clones and leaves some out. The data show about 2.2 million clones, 93% seen once. The V and J genes are TRBV5-1 and TRBJ2-2; possible D gene TRBD1, 6 bases. Specimen: naive CD8+ T cells from PBMCs. The sequence derives from a man aged 18 to 35 in good health. Some clones in this sample may be carry-over from other donors' samples. CDR3 amino acids: CASRDSAGELFF. CDR3 nucleotide sequence: TGCGCCAGCAGGGACAGTGCCGGGGAGCTGTTTTTT.